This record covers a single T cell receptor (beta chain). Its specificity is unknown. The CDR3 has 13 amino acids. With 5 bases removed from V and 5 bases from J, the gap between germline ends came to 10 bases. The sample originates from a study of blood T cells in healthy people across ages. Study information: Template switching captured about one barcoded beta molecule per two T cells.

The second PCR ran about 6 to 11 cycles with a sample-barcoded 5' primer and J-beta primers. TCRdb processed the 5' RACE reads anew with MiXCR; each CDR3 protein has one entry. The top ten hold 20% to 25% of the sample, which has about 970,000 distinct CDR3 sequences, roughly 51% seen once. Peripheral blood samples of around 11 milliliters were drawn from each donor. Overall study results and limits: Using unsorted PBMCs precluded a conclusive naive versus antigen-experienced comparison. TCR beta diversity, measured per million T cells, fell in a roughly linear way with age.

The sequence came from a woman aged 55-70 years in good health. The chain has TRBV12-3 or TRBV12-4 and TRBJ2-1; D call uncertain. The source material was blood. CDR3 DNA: TGTGCCAGCAGTGCCCATTGGGACAATGAGCAGTTCTTC. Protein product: CASSAHWDNEQFF.